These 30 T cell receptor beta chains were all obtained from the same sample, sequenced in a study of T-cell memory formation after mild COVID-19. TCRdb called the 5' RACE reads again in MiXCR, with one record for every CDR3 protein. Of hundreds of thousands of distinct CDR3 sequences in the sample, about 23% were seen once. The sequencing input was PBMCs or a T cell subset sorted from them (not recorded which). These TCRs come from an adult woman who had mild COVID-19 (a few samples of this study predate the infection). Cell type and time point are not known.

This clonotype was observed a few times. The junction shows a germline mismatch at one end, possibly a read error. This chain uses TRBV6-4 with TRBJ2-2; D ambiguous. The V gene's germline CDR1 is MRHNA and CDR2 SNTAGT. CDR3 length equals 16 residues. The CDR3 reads CASSGFGGTNSGELFF. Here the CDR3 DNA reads TGTGCCAGCAGTGGCTTCGGCGGCACGAACTCCGGGGAGCTGTTTTTT.

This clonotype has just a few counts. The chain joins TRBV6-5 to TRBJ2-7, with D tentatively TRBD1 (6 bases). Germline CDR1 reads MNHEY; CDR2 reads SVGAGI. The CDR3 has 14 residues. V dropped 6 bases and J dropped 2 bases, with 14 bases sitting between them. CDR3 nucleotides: TGTGCCAGCAGCCCGGGACACCGTCCCTACGAGCAGTACTTC. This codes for CASSPGHRPYEQYF.

The CDR3 loop is CASHPGGAGANVLTF. CDR3 nucleotides: TGCGCCAGCCACCCAGGGGGCGCTGGGGCCAACGTCCTGACTTTC. The V gene is TRBV5-1, the J gene TRBJ2-6, with 8 bases aligning to TRBD1. The CDR3 has 15 residues. CDR1 SGHRS and CDR2 YFSETQ come from the germline V gene. Trimming at V came to 7 bases and at J to 2 bases, leaving 5 bases not matched to a gene. Drawing the rest from reference TRBV5-1 and TRBJ2-6, the complete variable domain is KAGVTQTPRYLIKTRGQQVTLSCSPISGHRSVSWYQQTPGQGLQFLFEYFSETQRNKGNFPGRFSGRQFSNSRSEMNVSTLELGDSALYLCASHPGGAGANVLTFGAGSRLTVL.

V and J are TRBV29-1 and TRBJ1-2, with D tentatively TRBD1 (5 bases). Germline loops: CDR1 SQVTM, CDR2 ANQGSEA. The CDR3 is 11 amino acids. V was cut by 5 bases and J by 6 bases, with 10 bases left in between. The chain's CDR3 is CSVQGDNGYTF. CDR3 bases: TGCAGCGTTCAAGGGGATAATGGCTACACCTTC.

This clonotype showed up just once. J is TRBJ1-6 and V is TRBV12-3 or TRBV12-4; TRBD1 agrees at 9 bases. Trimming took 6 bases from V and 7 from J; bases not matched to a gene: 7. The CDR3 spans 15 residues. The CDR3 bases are TGTGCCAGCAGCCCCCGAACAGGGGGCAATTCACCCCTCCACTTT. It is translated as CASSPRTGGNSPLHF.

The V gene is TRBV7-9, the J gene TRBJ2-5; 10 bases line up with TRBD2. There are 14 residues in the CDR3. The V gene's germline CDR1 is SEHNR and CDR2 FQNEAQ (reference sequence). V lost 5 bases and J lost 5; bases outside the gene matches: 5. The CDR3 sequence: CASSPAGGRETQYF. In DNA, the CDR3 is TGTGCCAGCAGCCCAGCGGGGGGGCGTGAGACCCAGTACTTC. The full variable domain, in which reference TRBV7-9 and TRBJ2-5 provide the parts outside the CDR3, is DTGVSQNPRHKITKRGQNVTFRCDPISEHNRLYWYRQTLGQGPEFLTYFQNEAQLEKSRLLSDRFSAERPKGSFSTLEIQRTEQGDSAMYLCASSPAGGRETQYFGPGTRLLVL.

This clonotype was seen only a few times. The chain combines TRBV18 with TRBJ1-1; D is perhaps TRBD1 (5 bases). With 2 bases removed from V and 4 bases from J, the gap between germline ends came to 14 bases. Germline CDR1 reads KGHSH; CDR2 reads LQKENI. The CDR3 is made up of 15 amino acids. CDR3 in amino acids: CASSPWGESGTEAFF. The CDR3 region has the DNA TGTGCCAGCTCACCATGGGGGGAGTCGGGCACTGAAGCTTTCTTT.

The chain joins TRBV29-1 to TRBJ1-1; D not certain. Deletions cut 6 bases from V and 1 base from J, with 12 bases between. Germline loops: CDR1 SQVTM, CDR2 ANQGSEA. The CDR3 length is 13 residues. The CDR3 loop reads CSVILWENTEAFF. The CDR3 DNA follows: TGCAGCGTGATCCTTTGGGAGAACACTGAAGCTTTCTTT.

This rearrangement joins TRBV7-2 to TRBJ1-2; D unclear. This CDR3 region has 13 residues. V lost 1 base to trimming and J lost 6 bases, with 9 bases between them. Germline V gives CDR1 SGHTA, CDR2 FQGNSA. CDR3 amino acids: CASSLGTADGYTF. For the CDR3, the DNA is TGTGCCAGCAGCTTAGGGACTGCCGATGGCTACACCTTC.

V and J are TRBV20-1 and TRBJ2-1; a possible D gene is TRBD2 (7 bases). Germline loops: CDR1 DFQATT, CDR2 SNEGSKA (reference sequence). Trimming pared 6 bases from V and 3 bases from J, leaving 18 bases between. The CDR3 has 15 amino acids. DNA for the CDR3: TGCAGTGCGTTCGAAGGGGGGGCCGGCTACAATGAGCAGTTCTTC. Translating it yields CSAFEGGAGYNEQFF.

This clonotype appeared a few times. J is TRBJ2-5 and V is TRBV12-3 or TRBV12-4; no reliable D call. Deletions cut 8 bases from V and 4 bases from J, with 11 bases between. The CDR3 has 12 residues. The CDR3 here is CASGSIPETQYF. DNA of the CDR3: TGTGCCAGCGGATCCATCCCAGAGACCCAGTACTTC.

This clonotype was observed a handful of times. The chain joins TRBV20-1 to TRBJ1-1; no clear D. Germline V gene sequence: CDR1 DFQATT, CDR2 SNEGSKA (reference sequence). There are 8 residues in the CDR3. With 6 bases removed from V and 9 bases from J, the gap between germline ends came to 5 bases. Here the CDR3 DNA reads TGCAGTGCAAAGAAAGCTTTCTTT. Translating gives CSAKKAFF.

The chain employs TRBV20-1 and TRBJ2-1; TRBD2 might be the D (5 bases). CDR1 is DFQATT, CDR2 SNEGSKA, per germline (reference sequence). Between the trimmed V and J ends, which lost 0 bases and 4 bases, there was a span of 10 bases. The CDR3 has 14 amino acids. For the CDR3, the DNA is TGCAGTGCTAGAGATTGGGCGGGTTACAATGAGCAGTTCTTC. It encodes CSARDWAGYNEQFF.

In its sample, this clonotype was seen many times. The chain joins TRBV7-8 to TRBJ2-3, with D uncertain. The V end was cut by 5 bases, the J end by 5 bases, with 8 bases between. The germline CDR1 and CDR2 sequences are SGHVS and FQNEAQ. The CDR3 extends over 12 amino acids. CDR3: CASSHKRDTQYF. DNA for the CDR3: TGTGCCAGCAGCCACAAGCGAGATACGCAGTATTTT. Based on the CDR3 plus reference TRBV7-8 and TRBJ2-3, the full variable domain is GAGVSQSPRYKVAKRGQDVALRCDPISGHVSLFWYQQALGQGPEFLTYFQNEAQLDKSGLPSDRFFAERPEGSVSTLKIQRTQQEDSAVYLCASSHKRDTQYFGPGTRLTVL.

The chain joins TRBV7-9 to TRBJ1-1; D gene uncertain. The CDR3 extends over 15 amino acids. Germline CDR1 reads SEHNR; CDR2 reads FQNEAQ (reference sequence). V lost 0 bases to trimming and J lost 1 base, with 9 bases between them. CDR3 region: CASSLAARGNTEAFF. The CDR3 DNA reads TGTGCCAGCAGCTTAGCCGCACGAGGGAACACTGAAGCTTTCTTT.

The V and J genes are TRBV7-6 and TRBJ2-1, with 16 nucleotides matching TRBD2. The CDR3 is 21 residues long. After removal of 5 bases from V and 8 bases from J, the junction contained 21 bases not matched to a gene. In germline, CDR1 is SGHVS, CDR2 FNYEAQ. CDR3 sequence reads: CASSRTVTAWGTSGRGYEQFF. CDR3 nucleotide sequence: TGTGCCAGCAGCCGTACCGTTACAGCTTGGGGGACTAGCGGGAGGGGTTATGAGCAGTTCTTC. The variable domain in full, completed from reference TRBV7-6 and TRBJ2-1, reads GAGVSQSPRYKVTKRGQDVALRCDPISGHVSLYWYRQALGQGPEFLTYFNYEAQQDKSGLPNDRFSAERPEGSISTLTIQRTEQRDSAMYRCASSRTVTAWGTSGRGYEQFFGPGTRLTVL.

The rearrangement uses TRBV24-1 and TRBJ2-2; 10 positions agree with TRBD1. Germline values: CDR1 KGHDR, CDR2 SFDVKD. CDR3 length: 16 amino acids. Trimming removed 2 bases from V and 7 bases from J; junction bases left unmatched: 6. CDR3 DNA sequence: TGTGCCACCAGTGATTCGACAGGGGGCTACGGCGGGGAGCTGTTTTTT. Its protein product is CATSDSTGGYGGELFF.

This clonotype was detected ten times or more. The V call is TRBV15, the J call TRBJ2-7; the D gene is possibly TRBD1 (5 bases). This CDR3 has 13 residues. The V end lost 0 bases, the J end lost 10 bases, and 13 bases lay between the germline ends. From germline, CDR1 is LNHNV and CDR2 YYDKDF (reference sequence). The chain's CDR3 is CATSRDWVDNQYF. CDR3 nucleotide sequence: TGTGCCACCAGCAGAGATTGGGTGGACAATCAGTACTTC. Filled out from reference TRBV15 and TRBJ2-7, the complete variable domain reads DAMVIQNPRYQVTQFGKPVTLSCSQTLNHNVMYWYQQKSSQAPKLLFHYYDKDFNNEADTPDNFQSRRPNTSFCFLDIRSPGLGDTAMYLCATSRDWVDNQYFGPGTRLTVT.

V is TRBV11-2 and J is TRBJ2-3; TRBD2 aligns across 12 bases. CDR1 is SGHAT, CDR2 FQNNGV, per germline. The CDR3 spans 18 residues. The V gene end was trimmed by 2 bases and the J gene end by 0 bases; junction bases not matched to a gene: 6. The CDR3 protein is CASSLSPTSGGSTDTQYF. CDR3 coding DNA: TGTGCCAGCAGCTTATCCCCGACTAGCGGGGGAAGCACAGATACGCAGTATTTT.

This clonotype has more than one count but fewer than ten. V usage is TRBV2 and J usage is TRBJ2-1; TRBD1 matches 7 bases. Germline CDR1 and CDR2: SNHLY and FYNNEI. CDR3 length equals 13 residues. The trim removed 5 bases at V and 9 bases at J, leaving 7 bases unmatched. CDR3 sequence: CASSSGTDGEQFF. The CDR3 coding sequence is TGTGCCAGCAGTTCCGGGACAGATGGTGAGCAGTTCTTC.

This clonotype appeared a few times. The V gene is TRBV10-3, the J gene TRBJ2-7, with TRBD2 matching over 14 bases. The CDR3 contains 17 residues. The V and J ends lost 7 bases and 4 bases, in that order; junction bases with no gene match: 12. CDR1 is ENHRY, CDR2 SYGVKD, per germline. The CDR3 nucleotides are TGTGCCATCACGACACCGGGACTAGCGGGAGAGGGGTACGAGCAGTACTTC. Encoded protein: CAITTPGLAGEGYEQYF.

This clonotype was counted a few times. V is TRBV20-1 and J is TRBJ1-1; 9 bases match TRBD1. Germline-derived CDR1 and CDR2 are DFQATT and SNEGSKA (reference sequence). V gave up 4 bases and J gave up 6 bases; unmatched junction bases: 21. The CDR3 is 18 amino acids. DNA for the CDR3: TGCAGTGCTACTCACGGGACAGGGCTCACAGAAATAGTCCCTGAAGCTTTCTTT. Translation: CSATHGTGLTEIVPEAFF.

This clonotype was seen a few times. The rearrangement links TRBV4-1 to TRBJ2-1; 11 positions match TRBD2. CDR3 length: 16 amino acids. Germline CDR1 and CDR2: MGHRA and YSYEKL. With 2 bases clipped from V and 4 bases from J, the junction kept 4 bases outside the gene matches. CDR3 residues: CASSQRTSGRYNEQFF. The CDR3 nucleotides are TGCGCCAGCAGCCAACGGACTAGCGGGCGATACAATGAGCAGTTCTTC.

The CDR3 protein is CASGGGRQNTEAFF. The CDR3 nucleotides read TGCGCCAGCGGAGGAGGCAGGCAGAACACTGAAGCTTTCTTT. The chain links TRBV5-1 to TRBJ1-1; no reliable D call. V gave up 7 bases and J gave up 1 base, with 14 bases separating them. This CDR3 spans 14 amino acids. Germline CDR1 is SGHRS and CDR2 is YFSETQ.

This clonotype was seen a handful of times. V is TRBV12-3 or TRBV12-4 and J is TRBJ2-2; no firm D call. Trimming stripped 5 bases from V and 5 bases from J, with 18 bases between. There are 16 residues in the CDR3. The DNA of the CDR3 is TGTGCCAGCAGTCCCTCTATGGGATCCGGAACCGGGGAGCTGTTTTTT. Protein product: CASSPSMGSGTGELFF.

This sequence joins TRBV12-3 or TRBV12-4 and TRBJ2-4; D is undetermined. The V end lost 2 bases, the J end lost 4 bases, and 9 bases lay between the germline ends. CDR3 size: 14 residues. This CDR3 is CASSLTLRKNIQYF. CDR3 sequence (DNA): TGTGCCAGCAGTTTAACCCTCAGGAAAAACATTCAGTACTTC.

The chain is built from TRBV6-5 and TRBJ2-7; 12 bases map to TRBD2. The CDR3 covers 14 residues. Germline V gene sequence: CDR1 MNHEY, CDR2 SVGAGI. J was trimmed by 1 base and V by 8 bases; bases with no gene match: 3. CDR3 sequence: CASQTSGRSYEQYF. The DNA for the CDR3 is TGTGCCAGCCAGACTAGCGGGAGATCCTACGAGCAGTACTTC.

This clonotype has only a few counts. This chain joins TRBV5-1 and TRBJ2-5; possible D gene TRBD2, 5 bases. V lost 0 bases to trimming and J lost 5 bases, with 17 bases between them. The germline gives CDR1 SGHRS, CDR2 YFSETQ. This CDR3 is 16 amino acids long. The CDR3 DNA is TGCGCCAGCAGCTTGGTACGGGATCAGGCGGCGGAGACCCAGTACTTC. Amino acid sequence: CASSLVRDQAAETQYF.

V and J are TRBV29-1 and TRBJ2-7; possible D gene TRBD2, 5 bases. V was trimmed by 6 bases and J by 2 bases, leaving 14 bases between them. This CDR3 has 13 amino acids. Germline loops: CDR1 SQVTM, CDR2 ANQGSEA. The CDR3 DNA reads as TGCAGCGTCGCTAGCTATCCCGCCTACGAGCAGTACTTC. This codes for CSVASYPAYEQYF.

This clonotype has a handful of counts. The CDR3 spells CSRYAGQEKTQYF. In DNA form, the CDR3 reads TGCAGTAGATACGCGGGACAGGAGAAGACCCAGTACTTC. The chain uses TRBV20-1 and TRBJ2-5; 8 bases line up with TRBD1. J gave up 6 bases and V 8 bases, and 11 bases lay outside the gene matches. This CDR3 comprises 13 residues. In germline, CDR1 is DFQATT, CDR2 SNEGSKA (reference sequence).